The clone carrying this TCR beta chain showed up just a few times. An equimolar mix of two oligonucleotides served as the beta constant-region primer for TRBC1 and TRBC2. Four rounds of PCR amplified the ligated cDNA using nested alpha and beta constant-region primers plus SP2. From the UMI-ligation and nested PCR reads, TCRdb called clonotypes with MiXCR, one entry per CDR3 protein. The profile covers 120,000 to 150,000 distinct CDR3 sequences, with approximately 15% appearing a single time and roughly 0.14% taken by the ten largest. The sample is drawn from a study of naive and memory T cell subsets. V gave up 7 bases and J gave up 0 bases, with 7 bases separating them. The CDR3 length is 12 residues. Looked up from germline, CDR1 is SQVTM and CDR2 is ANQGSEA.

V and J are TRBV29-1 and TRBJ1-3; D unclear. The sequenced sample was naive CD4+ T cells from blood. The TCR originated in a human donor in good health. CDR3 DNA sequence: TGCAGCGCCGGACTCTCTGGAAACACCATATATTTT. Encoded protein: CSAGLSGNTIYF.